Reported below is one T cell receptor beta chain. Its antigen remains unidentified. This sample stems from a study of cytomegalovirus exposure and HLA in healthy donors. Turning to the study itself: The platform used for the roughly 130 validation repertoires matched that of the 650 to 750 first-cohort repertoires, a later analysis reported.

Data came from immunoSEQ multiplex PCR; TCRdb stores just in-frame clones and leaves some out. This sample has around 130,000 clones; about 85% occur once, and the top ten carry about 2%. Germline V gene lookup returns CDR1 MDHEN and CDR2 SYDVKM. With 6 bases clipped from V and 0 bases from J, the junction kept 8 bases outside the gene matches. CDR3 size: 15 residues. Study-wide results and caveats: One later analysis, an examination of the 120 or so validation repertoires, found that first-cohort TCR clusters tended to co-occur in them. Researchers catalogued roughly 170 TCR beta chains as cytomegalovirus-associated.

This sequence joins TRBV28 and TRBJ2-7; 7 bases map to TRBD1. The TCR sequence derives from a woman aged 25-40 years in good health and CMV-seronegative. Material: PBMCs. CDR3 amino acids: CASSSTGVPSYEQYF. The CDR3, as DNA: TGTGCCAGCAGCTCCACAGGGGTCCCCTCCTACGAGCAGTACTTC.